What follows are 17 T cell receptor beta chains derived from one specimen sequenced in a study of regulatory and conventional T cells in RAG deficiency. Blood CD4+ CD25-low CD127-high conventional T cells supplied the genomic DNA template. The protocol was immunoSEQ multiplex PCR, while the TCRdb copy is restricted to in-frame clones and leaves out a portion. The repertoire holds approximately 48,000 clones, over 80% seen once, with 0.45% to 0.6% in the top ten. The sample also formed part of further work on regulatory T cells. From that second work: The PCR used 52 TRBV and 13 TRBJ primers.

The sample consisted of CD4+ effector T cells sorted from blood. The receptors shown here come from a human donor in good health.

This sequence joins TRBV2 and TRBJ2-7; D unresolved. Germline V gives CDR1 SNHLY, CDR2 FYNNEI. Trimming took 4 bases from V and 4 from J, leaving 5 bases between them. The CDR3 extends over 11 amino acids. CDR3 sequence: CASSASYEQYF. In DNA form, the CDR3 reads TGTGCCAGCAGTGCCAGTTACGAGCAGTACTTC.

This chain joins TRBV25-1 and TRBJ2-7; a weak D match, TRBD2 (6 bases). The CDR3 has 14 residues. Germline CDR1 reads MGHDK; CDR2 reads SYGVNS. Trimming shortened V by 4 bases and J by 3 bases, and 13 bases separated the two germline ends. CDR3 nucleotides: TGTGCCAGCAGTGGCGCGGGACTCCTCTACGAGCAGTACTTC. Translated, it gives CASSGAGLLYEQYF.

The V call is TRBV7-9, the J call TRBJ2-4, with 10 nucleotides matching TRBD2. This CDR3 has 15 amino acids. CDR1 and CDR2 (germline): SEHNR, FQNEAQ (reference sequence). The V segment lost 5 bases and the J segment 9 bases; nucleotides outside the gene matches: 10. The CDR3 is CASSRGSSGRGIQYF. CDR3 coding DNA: TGTGCCAGCAGCCGTGGGTCTAGCGGGAGAGGCATTCAGTACTTC.

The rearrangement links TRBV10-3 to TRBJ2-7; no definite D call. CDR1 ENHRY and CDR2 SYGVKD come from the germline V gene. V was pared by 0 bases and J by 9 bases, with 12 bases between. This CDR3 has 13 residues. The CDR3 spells CAISESTTTVQYF. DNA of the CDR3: TGTGCCATCAGTGAGTCGACGACGACGGTGCAGTACTTC.

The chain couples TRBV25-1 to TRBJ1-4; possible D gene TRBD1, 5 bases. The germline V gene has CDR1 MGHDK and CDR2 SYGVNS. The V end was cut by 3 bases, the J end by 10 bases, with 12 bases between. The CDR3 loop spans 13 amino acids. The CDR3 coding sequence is TGTGCCAGCAGTGACCCGGGGAGGGGAAAACTGTTTTTT. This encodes CASSDPGRGKLFF.

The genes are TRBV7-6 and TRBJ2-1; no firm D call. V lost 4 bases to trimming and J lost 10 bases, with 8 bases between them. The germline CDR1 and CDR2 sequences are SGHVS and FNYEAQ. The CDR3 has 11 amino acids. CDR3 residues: CASSSQGEQFF. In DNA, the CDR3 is TGTGCCAGCAGCTCGCAAGGGGAGCAGTTCTTC.

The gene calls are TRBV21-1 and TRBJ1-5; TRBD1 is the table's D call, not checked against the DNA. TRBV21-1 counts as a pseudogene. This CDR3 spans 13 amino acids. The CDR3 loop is CASSDRFNQPQHF. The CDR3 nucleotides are TGTGCCAGCTCGGACAGGTTCAATCAGCCCCAGCATTTT.

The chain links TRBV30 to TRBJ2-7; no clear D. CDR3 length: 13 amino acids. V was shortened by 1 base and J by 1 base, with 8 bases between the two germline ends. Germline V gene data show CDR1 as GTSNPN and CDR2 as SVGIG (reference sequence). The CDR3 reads CAWSDVSSYEQYF. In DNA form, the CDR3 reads TGTGCCTGGAGTGACGTTAGTTCCTACGAGCAGTACTTC.

The CDR3 nucleotides read TGTGCCAGCAGTCCAACTAGCGGGAGAGCCGAGCAGTACTTC. It codes for CASSPTSGRAEQYF. This chain uses TRBV6-1 with TRBJ2-7; TRBD2 matches at 11 bases. With V trimmed by 5 bases and J by 6 bases, 6 bases remained unmatched. The CDR3 has 14 amino acids. The germline V gene encodes CDR1 MNHNS and CDR2 SASEGT.

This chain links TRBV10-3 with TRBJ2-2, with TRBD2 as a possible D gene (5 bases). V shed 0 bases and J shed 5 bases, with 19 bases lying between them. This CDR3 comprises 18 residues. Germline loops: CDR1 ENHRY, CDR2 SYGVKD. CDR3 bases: TGTGCCATCAGTGAGTCAGCGGACCGGTTTGTATATACCGGGGAGCTGTTTTTT. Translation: CAISESADRFVYTGELFF.

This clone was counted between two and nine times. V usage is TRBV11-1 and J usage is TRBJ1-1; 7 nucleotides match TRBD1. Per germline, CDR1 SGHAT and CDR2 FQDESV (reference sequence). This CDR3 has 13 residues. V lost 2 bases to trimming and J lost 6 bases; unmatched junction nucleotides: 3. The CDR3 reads CASSLQQGAEAFF. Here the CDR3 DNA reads TGTGCCAGCAGCTTACAGCAGGGGGCTGAAGCTTTCTTT.

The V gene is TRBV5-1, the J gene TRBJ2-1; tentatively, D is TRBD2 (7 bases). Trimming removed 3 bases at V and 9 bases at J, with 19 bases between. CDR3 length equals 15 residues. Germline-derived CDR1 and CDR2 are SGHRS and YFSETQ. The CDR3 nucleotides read TGCGCCAGCAGCTCCTTCGAGGGGGGGCCTTTTGAGCAGTTCTTC. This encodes CASSSFEGGPFEQFF.

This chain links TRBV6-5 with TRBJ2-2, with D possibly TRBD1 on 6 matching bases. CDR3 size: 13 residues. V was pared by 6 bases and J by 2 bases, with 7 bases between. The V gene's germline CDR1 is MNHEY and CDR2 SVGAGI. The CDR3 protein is CASRDSNTGELFF. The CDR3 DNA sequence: TGTGCCAGCAGGGACAGTAACACCGGGGAGCTGTTTTTT.

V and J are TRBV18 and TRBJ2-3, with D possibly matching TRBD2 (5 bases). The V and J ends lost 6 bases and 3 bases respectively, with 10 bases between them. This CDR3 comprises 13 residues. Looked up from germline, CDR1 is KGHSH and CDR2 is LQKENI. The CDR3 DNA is TGTGCCAGCTCCCTAGCAGGTACAGATACGCAGTATTTT. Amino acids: CASSLAGTDTQYF. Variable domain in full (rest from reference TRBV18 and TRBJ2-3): NAGVMQNPRHLVRRRGQEARLRCSPMKGHSHVYWYRQLPEEGLKFMVYLQKENIIDESGMPKERFSAEFPKEGPSILRIQQVVRGDSAAYFCASSLAGTDTQYFGPGTRLTVL.

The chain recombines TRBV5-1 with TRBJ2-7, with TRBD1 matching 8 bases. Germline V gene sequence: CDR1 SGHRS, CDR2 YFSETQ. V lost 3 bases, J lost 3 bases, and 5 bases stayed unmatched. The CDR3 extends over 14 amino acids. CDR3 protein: CASSSGTGNYEQYF. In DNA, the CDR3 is TGCGCCAGCAGCTCCGGGACAGGCAACTACGAGCAGTACTTC.

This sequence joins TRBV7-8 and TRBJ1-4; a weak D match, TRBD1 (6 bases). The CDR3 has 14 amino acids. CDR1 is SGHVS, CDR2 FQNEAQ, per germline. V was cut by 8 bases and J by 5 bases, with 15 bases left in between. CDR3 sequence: CASHWGAGNEKLFF. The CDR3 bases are TGTGCCAGCCACTGGGGGGCAGGGAATGAAAAACTGTTTTTT.

CDR3 sequence: CASSPPENTEAFF. For the CDR3, the DNA is TGTGCCAGCTCACCACCGGAGAACACTGAAGCTTTCTTT. This chain joins TRBV18 and TRBJ1-1, with no clear D. V lost 0 bases, J lost 1 base, and 3 bases lay in between. Germline assignment: CDR1 KGHSH and CDR2 LQKENI. The CDR3 totals 13 residues. The full variable domain, its missing parts supplied by reference TRBV18 and TRBJ1-1, is NAGVMQNPRHLVRRRGQEARLRCSPMKGHSHVYWYRQLPEEGLKFMVYLQKENIIDESGMPKERFSAEFPKEGPSILRIQQVVRGDSAAYFCASSPPENTEAFFGQGTRLTVV.